This passage covers 30 T cell receptor beta chains from one sample sequenced in a study of blood T cell repertoires in COVID-19. The method was immunoSEQ multiplex PCR; TCRdb's version includes in-frame clones alone and lacks a portion of them. The sample has about 200,000 clones; 60% to 85% are singletons. Sequencing input: peripheral blood. All receptors derive from a woman aged 70 to 79 with acute or convalescent COVID-19.

The gene calls are TRBV10-3 and TRBJ2-7; 7 nucleotides match TRBD1. The CDR3 totals 15 residues. Unmatched junction bases numbered 5, after V lost 2 bases and J lost 1 base. CDR1 and CDR2 (germline): ENHRY, SYGVKD. As DNA, the CDR3 is TGTGCCATCAGTGAGGGACAGGTAGCTTCCTACGAGCAGTACTTC. This gives the protein CAISEGQVASYEQYF.

This chain links TRBV28 with TRBJ1-4, with 10 bases that match TRBD1. CDR1 MDHEN and CDR2 SYDVKM come from the germline V gene. The CDR3 totals 16 residues. V lost 6 bases, J lost 8 bases, and 12 bases stayed unmatched. The CDR3 sequence is CASSWGQGKGGEKLFF. CDR3 in DNA: TGTGCCAGCAGCTGGGGACAGGGGAAAGGGGGAGAAAAACTGTTTTTT.

This clone was counted between two and nine times. In DNA, the CDR3 is TGCAGCGTTGAGGCAGGGGTGACCACCGGGGAGCTGTTTTTT. It specifies CSVEAGVTTGELFF. This chain uses TRBV29-1 with TRBJ2-2, with a possible D match to TRBD1 (6 bases). CDR1 is SQVTM and CDR2 is ANQGSEA in the germline V gene. V was cut by 3 bases and J by 4 bases, with 12 bases left in between. The CDR3 loop spans 14 amino acids.

The gene calls are TRBV7-6 and TRBJ2-7; 13 bases line up with TRBD2. Germline CDR1 reads SGHVS; CDR2 reads FNYEAQ. The J segment lost 2 bases and the V segment lost 2 bases, leaving 12 bases of the junction unmatched. The CDR3 runs 19 residues. The CDR3 coding sequence is TGTGCCAGCAGCTTACGGGGCTTGGGGACTAGCGGGACTCCCTACGAGCAGTACTTC. Protein sequence: CASSLRGLGTSGTPYEQYF.

V and J are TRBV7-3 and TRBJ2-3; TRBD2 matches 8 bases. Germline lookup yields CDR1 SGHTA and CDR2 FQGTGA. The V segment lost 4 bases and the J segment 1 base; nucleotides outside the gene matches: 4. CDR3 length: 15 residues. DNA for the CDR3: TGTGCCAGCAGCTGGGGCGGGGGGCGCACAGATACGCAGTATTTT. Translation: CASSWGGGRTDTQYF.

The V gene is TRBV7-2, the J gene TRBJ1-2; the D gene is possibly TRBD1 (5 bases). Germline V gives CDR1 SGHTA, CDR2 FQGNSA. There are 16 residues in the CDR3. The ends were cut back, 5 bases at V and 0 bases at J, with 16 bases in the middle. CDR3 sequence reads: CASSPGGRETNYGYTF. CDR3 in DNA: TGTGCCAGCAGCCCTGGGGGGAGGGAGACTAACTATGGCTACACCTTC.

This clone was recorded a few times. Other DNA variants within this sample encode the same CDR3. The chain links TRBV3-1 (or the pseudogene TRBV3-2) to TRBJ2-1, with a possible D match to TRBD1 (6 bases). This CDR3 comprises 14 residues. Deletions cut 5 bases from V and 9 bases from J, with 17 bases between. The germline V gene encodes CDR1 LGHDT and CDR2 YNNKEL (reference sequence). CDR3 DNA sequence: TGTGCCAGCAGCTCCGGGCTAGGGGGTGGTGAGCAGTTCTTC. Its protein is CASSSGLGGGEQFF.

This sequence joins TRBV3-1 (or the pseudogene TRBV3-2) and TRBJ1-1; D is undetermined. The CDR3 is 15 amino acids. Trimming took off 4 bases at V and 1 base at J, with 13 bases between the two ends. Germline V gene lookup returns CDR1 LGHDT and CDR2 YNNKEL (reference sequence). The CDR3 sequence: CASSLRTRENTEAFF. The CDR3 region has the DNA TGTGCCAGCAGCCTACGGACGCGGGAGAACACTGAAGCTTTCTTT.

The chain uses TRBV29-1 and TRBJ2-3; 10 nucleotides match TRBD2. With 8 bases clipped from V and 1 base from J, the junction kept 18 bases outside the gene matches. Germline V gene sequence: CDR1 SQVTM, CDR2 ANQGSEA. This CDR3 is 18 amino acids long. The CDR3 nucleotides read TGCAGCCAGGCAGGGGGGCTAGCGGGAGTATGGGGCACAGATACGCAGTATTTT. Translated, it gives CSQAGGLAGVWGTDTQYF.

This rearrangement joins TRBV2 to TRBJ2-1, with D possibly TRBD2 on 7 matching bases. Germline CDR1 and CDR2: SNHLY and FYNNEI. V lost 9 bases and J lost 4, with 16 bases in between. The CDR3 loop spans 14 amino acids. The CDR3 DNA sequence: TGTGCCAGAGGGGGTCGGGAGGCGTACAATGAGCAGTTCTTC. Its translation is CARGGREAYNEQFF.

A word on this clone: This sample includes further DNA sequences coding for the same CDR3. The V call is TRBV19, the J call TRBJ1-1; 8 nucleotides agree with TRBD1. The CDR3 is 13 residues long. Germline trimming cut 6 bases from V and 3 bases from J; bases unmatched to any gene: 3. CDR1 LNHDA and CDR2 SQIVND come from the germline V gene (reference sequence). The CDR3 spells CASSTQGDTEAFF. The CDR3 DNA reads as TGTGCCAGTAGCACACAGGGGGACACTGAAGCTTTCTTT.

V is TRBV7-2 and J is TRBJ2-5; 11 nucleotides match TRBD2. Per germline, CDR1 SGHTA and CDR2 FQGNSA. The CDR3 consists of 14 residues. J gave up 4 bases and V 5 bases, and 3 bases lay outside the gene matches. CDR3 protein: CASSPGLAGETQYF. The CDR3 coding sequence is TGTGCCAGCAGCCCCGGACTAGCGGGAGAGACCCAGTACTTC.

The chain has TRBV27 and TRBJ2-2, with 10 bases that match TRBD2. This CDR3 is 18 amino acids long. The V segment lost 8 bases and the J segment 4 bases; nucleotides outside the gene matches: 16. The germline CDR1 and CDR2 sequences are MNHEY and SMNVEV (reference sequence). CDR3 sequence (DNA): TGTGCCAGCGGTGGTTCGCTAGCGGGAGTCTGGGGCACCGGGGAGCTGTTTTTT. It encodes CASGGSLAGVWGTGELFF.

This clone has a handful of counts. This chain links TRBV6-4 with TRBJ2-1; TRBD1 is a possible D gene (6 bases). Per the germline V gene, CDR1 is MRHNA and CDR2 is SNTAGT. V lost 0 bases and J lost 2, with 8 bases in between. The CDR3 loop spans 15 amino acids. CDR3 nucleotides: TGTGCCAGCAGTGACTCGGGGGCTCCCTACAATGAGCAGTTCTTC. Protein: CASSDSGAPYNEQFF.

This chain connects TRBV5-1 to TRBJ1-6, with unresolved D. The germline gives CDR1 SGHRS, CDR2 YFSETQ. Trimming cost V 0 bases and J 5 bases, with 9 bases left between them. This CDR3 is 15 amino acids long. CDR3 protein: CASSLGLQNNSPLHF. CDR3 nucleotides: TGCGCCAGCAGCTTGGGACTACAAAATAATTCACCCCTCCACTTT.

The rearrangement links TRBV24-1 to TRBJ2-1; 9 bases map to TRBD1. The CDR3 consists of 20 residues. Trimming cost V 0 bases and J 10 bases; bases outside gene matches: 21. CDR1 and CDR2 from the germline V gene are KGHDR and SFDVKD. CDR3 sequence (DNA): TGTGCCACCAGTGATTTGCAAGGGGGTCGACGGACAGGGGATACTAGGGAGCAGTTCTTC. As protein: CATSDLQGGRRTGDTREQFF.

The CDR3 loop reads CASSLVATSGANVLTF. DNA of the CDR3: TGTGCCAGCAGCTTGGTAGCCACCTCTGGGGCCAACGTCCTGACTTTC. The rearrangement joins TRBV5-5 to TRBJ2-6; D is ambiguous. Germline values: CDR1 SGHKS, CDR2 YYEKEE (reference sequence). CDR3 length: 16 amino acids. The germline V and J ends were trimmed by 0 bases and 0 bases, with 7 bases remaining between them.

The J gene is TRBJ1-3, the V gene TRBV11-2; a weak D match, TRBD1 (6 bases). The CDR3 covers 17 residues. Trimming took 1 base from V and 4 from J, leaving 17 bases between them. Looked up from germline, CDR1 is SGHAT and CDR2 is FQNNGV. The CDR3 protein is CASSLAPTGRAGNTIYF. The CDR3 region has the DNA TGTGCCAGCAGCTTAGCCCCAACAGGGAGGGCCGGAAACACCATATATTTT.

The chain couples TRBV6-6 to TRBJ1-2; no firm D call. The CDR3 has 14 amino acids. With 5 bases removed from V and 1 base from J, the gap between germline ends came to 11 bases. Germline lookup yields CDR1 MNHNY and CDR2 SVGAGI (reference sequence). The CDR3 protein is CASSLLLSNYGYTF. In DNA form, the CDR3 reads TGTGCCAGCAGTCTCCTCTTGAGTAACTATGGCTACACCTTC.

The rearrangement joins TRBV14 to TRBJ1-1, with D unresolved. V gave up 3 bases and J gave up 5 bases, with 13 bases separating them. The CDR3 contains 14 residues. CDR1 and CDR2 (germline): SGHDN, FVKESK. Here the CDR3 reads CASSQSEGATEAFF. CDR3 bases: TGTGCCAGCAGCCAGAGCGAGGGAGCGACTGAAGCTTTCTTT.

The rearrangement uses TRBV28 and TRBJ2-3; no reliable D call. In germline, CDR1 is MDHEN, CDR2 SYDVKM. V lost 5 bases and J lost 11, with 11 bases in between. The CDR3 totals 11 residues. The CDR3 region is CASSPYGLQYF. Written as DNA, the CDR3 is TGTGCCAGCAGTCCCTACGGTTTGCAGTATTTT.

The chain uses TRBV4-1 and TRBJ2-1; D possibly corresponds to TRBD2 (6 bases). Germline CDR1 and CDR2: MGHRA and YSYEKL. This CDR3 is 16 amino acids long. V was clipped by 0 bases and J by 1 base, with 10 bases between them. In DNA, the CDR3 is TGCGCCAGCAGCCAAGATACGAGCGGGTCCTACAATGAGCAGTTCTTC. This sequence encodes CASSQDTSGSYNEQFF.

The chain carries TRBV27 and TRBJ1-2; the D gene is possibly TRBD1 (5 bases). Germline V lookup: CDR1 MNHEY, CDR2 SMNVEV (reference sequence). V was shortened by 10 bases and J by 0 bases, with 9 bases between the two germline ends. The CDR3 spans 12 residues. The CDR3 spells CATGGTNYGYTF. The CDR3 region has the DNA TGTGCCACCGGGGGAACTAACTATGGCTACACCTTC.

The chain has TRBV7-9 and TRBJ1-2; 7 bases fit TRBD1. This CDR3 comprises 13 residues. V trimming: 5 bases; J trimming: 3 bases; junction bases outside the gene matches: 3. Germline V gives CDR1 SEHNR, CDR2 FQNEAQ (reference sequence). CDR3 bases: TGTGCCAGCAGCAGGACAGGCGACTATGGCTACACCTTC. Translated: CASSRTGDYGYTF.

This chain links TRBV7-9 with TRBJ2-3; D gene unclear. The CDR3 loop spans 12 amino acids. V lost 2 bases and J lost 8, with 8 bases in between. Germline loops: CDR1 SEHNR, CDR2 FQNEAQ (reference sequence). CDR3 in DNA: TGTGCCAGCAGCTTAAATGAGGTTACGCAGTATTTT. Protein product: CASSLNEVTQYF.

The chain links TRBV7-2 to TRBJ2-7, with 12 bases lining up with TRBD2. This CDR3 has 17 amino acids. With V trimmed by 5 bases and J by 3 bases, 11 bases remained unmatched. Germline CDR1 reads SGHTA; CDR2 reads FQGNSA. CDR3 region: CASSHTILAGGRYEQYF. The DNA for the CDR3 is TGTGCCAGCAGCCACACCATACTAGCGGGAGGACGCTACGAGCAGTACTTC.

The gene calls are TRBV5-6 and TRBJ2-1; 14 nucleotides line up with TRBD2. Germline lookup yields CDR1 SGHDT and CDR2 YYEEEE. After removal of 4 bases from V and 12 bases from J, the junction contained 9 bases not matched to a gene. This CDR3 has 15 residues. The CDR3: CASSRGTSGSAAQFF. CDR3 nucleotide sequence: TGTGCCAGCAGCCGAGGGACTAGCGGGAGTGCCGCGCAGTTCTTC.

This clone was recorded once. V gene TRBV20-1 combines with J gene TRBJ1-1, with D tentatively TRBD1 (6 bases). This CDR3 comprises 14 residues. The germline V and J ends were trimmed by 8 bases and 0 bases, with 16 bases remaining between them. Germline V gives CDR1 DFQATT, CDR2 SNEGSKA (reference sequence). The CDR3: CSPNDRRVNTEAFF. The CDR3 bases are TGCAGTCCTAATGACAGGAGGGTGAACACTGAAGCTTTCTTT.

This chain joins TRBV6-5 and TRBJ2-7, with 10 positions matching TRBD2. The J segment lost 1 base and the V segment lost 7 bases, leaving 4 bases of the junction unmatched. This CDR3 contains 14 residues. Germline V CDR1 and CDR2: MNHEY, SVGAGI. The CDR3 is CASISSGRSYEQYF. DNA of the CDR3: TGTGCCAGCATTTCTAGCGGGAGATCCTACGAGCAGTACTTC.

This clone has just one count. The chain links TRBV12-3 or TRBV12-4 to TRBJ2-1; D call uncertain. V shed 5 bases and J shed 10 bases, with 9 bases lying between them. CDR3 length: 11 residues. CDR3 coding DNA: TGTGCCAGCAGTCTTGACACCGAGCAGTTCTTC. It yields the protein CASSLDTEQFF.